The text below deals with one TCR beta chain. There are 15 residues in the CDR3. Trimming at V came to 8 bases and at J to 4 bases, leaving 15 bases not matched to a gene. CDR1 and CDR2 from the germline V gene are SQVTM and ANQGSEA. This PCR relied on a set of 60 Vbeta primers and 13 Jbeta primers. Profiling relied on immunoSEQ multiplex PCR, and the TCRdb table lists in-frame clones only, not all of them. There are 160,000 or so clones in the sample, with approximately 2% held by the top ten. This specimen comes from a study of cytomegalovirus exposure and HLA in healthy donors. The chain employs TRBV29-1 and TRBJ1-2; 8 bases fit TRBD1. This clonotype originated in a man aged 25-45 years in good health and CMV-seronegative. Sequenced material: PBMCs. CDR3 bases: TGCAGCTCCTCGCCGGGACAGGATTTATCCTATGGCTACACCTTC. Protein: CSSSPGQDLSYGYTF.